This record looks at one TCR beta chain sequence and its context. The antigen is not known. The sample comes from a study of PD-1 blockade in classical Hodgkin lymphoma. Overall study results and limits: No one has yet defined what causes the repertoire differences, which may be disease activity or prior therapy.

No patient escaped relapse after autologous stem cell transplantation, and brentuximab vedotin exposure varied. Germline values: CDR1 SQVTM, CDR2 ANQGSEA. CDR3 length: 16 amino acids. Trimming removed 4 bases from V and 10 bases from J, with 26 bases in between. Generated by immunoSEQ multiplex PCR, the TCRdb table keeps only in-frame clones and is missing some. The repertoire holds about 99,000 clones, 80% to 90% seen once, with roughly 15% in the top ten. The source of this sequence is a human donor with classical Hodgkin lymphoma. The chain carries TRBV29-1 and TRBJ2-1; D might be TRBD1 or TRBD2, each matching 6 bases. The sample in question was peripheral blood mononuclear cells (PBMCs), obtained before the second cycle of nivolumab. CDR3 residues: CSVVLLAGTSQGEQFF. The CDR3 region has the DNA TGCAGCGTTGTTCTTTTAGCCGGGACTTCTCAGGGGGAGCAGTTCTTC.